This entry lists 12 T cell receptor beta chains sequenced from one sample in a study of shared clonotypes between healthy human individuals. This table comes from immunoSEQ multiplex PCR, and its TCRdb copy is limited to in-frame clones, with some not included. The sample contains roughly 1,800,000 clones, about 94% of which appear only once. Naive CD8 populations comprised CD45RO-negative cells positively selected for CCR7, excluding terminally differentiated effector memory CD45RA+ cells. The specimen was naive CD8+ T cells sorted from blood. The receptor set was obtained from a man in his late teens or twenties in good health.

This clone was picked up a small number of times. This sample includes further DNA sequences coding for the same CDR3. This chain's CDR3 is CASSSTYEQYF. The CDR3, as DNA: TGTGCCAGCAGTTCCACCTACGAGCAGTACTTC. V and J are TRBV6-5 and TRBJ2-7; D gene uncertain. The CDR3 consists of 11 residues. Looked up from germline, CDR1 is MNHEY and CDR2 is SVGAGI. V was clipped by 4 bases and J by 2 bases, with 3 bases between them.

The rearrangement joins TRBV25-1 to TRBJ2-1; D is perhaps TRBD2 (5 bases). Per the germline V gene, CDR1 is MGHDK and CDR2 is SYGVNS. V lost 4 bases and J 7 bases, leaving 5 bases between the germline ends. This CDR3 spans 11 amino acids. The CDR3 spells CASSAGNEQFF. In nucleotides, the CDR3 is TGTGCCAGCAGTGCGGGGAATGAGCAGTTCTTC.

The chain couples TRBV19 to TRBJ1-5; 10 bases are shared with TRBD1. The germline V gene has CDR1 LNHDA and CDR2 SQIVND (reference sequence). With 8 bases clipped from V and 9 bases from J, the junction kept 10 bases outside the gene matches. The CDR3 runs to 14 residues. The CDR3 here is CASGDRGGFRPQHF. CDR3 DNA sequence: TGTGCCAGTGGGGACAGGGGAGGTTTTAGGCCCCAGCATTTT.

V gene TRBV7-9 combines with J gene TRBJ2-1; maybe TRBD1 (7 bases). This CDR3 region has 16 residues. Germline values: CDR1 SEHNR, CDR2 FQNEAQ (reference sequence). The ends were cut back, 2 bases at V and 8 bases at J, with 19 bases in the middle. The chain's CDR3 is CASSLSAAGGGDEQFF. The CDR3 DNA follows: TGTGCCAGCAGCTTATCAGCGGCAGGGGGAGGCGATGAGCAGTTCTTC.

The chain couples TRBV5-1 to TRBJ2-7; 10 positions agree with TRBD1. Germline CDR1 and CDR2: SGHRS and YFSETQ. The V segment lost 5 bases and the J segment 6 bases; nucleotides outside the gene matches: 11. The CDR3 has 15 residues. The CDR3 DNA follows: TGCGCCAGCAGTCTTTCCGGGACAGGGGCCTCCGAGCAGTACTTC. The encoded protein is CASSLSGTGASEQYF.

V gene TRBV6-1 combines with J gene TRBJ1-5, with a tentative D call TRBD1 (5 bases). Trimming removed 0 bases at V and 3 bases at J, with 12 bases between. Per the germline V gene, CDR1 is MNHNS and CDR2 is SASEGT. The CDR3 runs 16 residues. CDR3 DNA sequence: TGTGCCAGCAGTGAAGCGAGAAAGGGGCTCAATCAGCCCCAGCATTTT. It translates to CASSEARKGLNQPQHF.

The CDR3 loop is CASSYEYGRGRTEAFF. In DNA, the CDR3 is TGTGCCAGCAGTTACGAGTATGGCCGGGGGAGGACTGAAGCTTTCTTT. This chain connects TRBV6-5 to TRBJ1-1; the D gene is possibly TRBD1 (5 bases). Germline CDR1 MNHEY, CDR2 SVGAGI. This CDR3 has 16 residues. Trimming stripped 2 bases from V and 5 bases from J, with 18 bases between.

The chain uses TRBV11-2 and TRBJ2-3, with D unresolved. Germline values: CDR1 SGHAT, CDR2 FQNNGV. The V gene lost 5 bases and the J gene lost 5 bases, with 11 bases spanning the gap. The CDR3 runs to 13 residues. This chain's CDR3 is CASSPGTRDTQYF. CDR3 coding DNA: TGTGCCAGCAGCCCAGGTACACGAGATACGCAGTATTTT.

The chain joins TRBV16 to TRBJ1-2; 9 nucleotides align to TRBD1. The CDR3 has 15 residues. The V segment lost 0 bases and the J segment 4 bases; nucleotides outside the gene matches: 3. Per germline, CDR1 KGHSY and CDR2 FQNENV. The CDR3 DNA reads TGTGCCAGCAGCCAATCGACAGGGGGGGTCTATGGCTACACCTTC. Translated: CASSQSTGGVYGYTF.

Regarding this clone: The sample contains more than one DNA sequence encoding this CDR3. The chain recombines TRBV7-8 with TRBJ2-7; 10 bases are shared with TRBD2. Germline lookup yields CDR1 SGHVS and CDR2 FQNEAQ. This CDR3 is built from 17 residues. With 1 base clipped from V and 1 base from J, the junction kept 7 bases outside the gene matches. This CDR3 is CASSLGLAGAPSYEQYF. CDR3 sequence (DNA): TGTGCCAGCAGCTTAGGGCTAGCGGGGGCCCCATCCTACGAGCAGTACTTC.

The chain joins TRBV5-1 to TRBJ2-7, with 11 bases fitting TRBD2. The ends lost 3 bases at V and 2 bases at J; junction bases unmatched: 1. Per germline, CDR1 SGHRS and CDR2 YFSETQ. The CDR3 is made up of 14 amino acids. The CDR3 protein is CASSSTSGAYEQYF. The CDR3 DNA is TGCGCCAGCAGCTCGACTAGCGGGGCCTACGAGCAGTACTTC.

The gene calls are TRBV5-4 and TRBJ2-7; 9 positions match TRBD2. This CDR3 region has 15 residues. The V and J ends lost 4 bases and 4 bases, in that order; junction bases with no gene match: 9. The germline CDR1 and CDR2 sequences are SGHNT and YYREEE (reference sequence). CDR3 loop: CASSQGLAGEYEQYF. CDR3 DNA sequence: TGTGCCAGCAGCCAGGGGTTAGCGGGAGAGTACGAGCAGTACTTC.